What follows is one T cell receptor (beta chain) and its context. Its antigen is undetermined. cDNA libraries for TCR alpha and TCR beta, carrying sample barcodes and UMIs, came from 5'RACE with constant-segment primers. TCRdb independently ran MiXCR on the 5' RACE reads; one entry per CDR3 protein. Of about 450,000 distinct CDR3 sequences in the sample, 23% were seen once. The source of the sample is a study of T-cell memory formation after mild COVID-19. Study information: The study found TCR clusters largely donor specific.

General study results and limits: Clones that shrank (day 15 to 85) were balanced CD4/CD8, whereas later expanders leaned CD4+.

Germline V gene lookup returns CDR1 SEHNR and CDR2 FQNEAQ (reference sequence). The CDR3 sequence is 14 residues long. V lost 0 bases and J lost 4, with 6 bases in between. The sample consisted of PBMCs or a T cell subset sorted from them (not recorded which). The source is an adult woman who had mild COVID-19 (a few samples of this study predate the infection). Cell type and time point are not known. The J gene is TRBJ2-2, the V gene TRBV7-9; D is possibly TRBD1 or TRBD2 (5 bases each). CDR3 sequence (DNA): TGTGCCAGCAGCTTAGCAGGGACCACCGGGGAGCTGTTTTTT. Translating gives CASSLAGTTGELFF. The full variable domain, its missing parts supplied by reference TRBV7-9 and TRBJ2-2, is DTGVSQNPRHKITKRGQNVTFRCDPISEHNRLYWYRQTLGQGPEFLTYFQNEAQLEKSRLLSDRFSAERPKGSFSTLEIQRTEQGDSAMYLCASSLAGTTGELFFGEGSRLTVL.